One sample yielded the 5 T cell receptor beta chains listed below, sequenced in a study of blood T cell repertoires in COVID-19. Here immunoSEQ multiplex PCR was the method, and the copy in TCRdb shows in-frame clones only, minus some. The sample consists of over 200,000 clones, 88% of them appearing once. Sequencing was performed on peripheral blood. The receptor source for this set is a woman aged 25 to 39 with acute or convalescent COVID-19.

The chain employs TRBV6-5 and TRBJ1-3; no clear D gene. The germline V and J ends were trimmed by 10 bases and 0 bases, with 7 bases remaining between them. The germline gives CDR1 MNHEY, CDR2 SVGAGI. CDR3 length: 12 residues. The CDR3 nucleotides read TGTGCCACCAGGAGCTCTGGAAACACCATATATTTT. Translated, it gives CATRSSGNTIYF.

The CDR3 sequence: CASSRDSDGANVLTF. In DNA form, the CDR3 reads TGCGCCAGCAGCCGAGACAGCGATGGGGCCAACGTCCTGACTTTC. The rearrangement links TRBV4-1 to TRBJ2-6; D perhaps matches TRBD1 (5 bases). With 4 bases removed from V and 3 bases from J, the gap between germline ends came to 10 bases. This CDR3 has 15 amino acids. Germline lookup yields CDR1 MGHRA and CDR2 YSYEKL.

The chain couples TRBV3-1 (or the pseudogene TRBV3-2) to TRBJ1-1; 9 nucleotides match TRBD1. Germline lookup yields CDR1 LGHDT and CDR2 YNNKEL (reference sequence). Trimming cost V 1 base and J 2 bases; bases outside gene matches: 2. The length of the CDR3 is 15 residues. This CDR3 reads CASSQVTGGNTEAFF. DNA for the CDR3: TGTGCCAGCAGCCAAGTGACAGGGGGAAACACTGAAGCTTTCTTT.

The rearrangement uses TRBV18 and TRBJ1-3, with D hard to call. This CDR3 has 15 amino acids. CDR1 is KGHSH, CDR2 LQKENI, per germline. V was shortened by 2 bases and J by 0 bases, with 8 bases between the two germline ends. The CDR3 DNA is TGTGCCAGCTCACCAAAAGTACTCTCTGGAAACACCATATATTTT. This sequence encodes CASSPKVLSGNTIYF.

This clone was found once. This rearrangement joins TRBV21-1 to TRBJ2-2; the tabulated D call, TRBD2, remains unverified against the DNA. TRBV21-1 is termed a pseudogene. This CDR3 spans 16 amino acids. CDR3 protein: CASSKVPGRLNGELFF. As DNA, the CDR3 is TGTGCCAGCAGCAAAGTCCCCGGGAGACTTAACGGGGAGCTGTTTTTT.